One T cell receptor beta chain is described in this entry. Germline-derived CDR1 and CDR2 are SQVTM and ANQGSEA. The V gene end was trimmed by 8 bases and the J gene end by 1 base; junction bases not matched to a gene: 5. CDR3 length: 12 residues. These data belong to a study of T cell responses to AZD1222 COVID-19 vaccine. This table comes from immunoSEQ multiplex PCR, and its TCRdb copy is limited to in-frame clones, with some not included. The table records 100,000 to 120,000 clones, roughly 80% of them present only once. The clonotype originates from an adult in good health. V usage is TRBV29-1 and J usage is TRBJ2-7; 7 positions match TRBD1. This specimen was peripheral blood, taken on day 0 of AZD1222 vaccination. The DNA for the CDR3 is TGCAGCACCCGACAGGGTTCCTACGAGCAGTACTTC. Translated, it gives CSTRQGSYEQYF.